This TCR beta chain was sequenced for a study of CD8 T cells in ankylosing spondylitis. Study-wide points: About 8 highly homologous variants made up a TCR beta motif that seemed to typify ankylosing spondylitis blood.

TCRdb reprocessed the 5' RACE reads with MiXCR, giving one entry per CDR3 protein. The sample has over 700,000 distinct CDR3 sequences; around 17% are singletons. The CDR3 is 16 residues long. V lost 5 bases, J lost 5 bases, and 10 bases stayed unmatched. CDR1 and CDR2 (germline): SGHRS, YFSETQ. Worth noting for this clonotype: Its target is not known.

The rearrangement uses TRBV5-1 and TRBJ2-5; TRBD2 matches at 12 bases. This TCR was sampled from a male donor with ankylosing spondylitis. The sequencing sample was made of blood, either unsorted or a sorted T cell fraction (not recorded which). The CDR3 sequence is CASSTTGLAGMETQYF. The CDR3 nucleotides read TGCGCCAGCAGTACTACAGGACTAGCGGGAATGGAGACCCAGTACTTC.